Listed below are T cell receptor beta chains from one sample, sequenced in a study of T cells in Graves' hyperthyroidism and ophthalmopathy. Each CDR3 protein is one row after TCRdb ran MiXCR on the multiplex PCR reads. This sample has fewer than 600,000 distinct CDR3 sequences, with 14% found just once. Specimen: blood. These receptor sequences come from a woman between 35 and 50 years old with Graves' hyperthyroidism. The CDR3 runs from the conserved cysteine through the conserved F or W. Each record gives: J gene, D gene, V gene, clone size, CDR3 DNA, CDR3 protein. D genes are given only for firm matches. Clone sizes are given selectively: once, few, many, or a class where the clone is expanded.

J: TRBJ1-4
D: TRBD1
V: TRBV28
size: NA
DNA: TGTGCCAGCAGTGACAGGGCCCCGAATGAAAAACTGTTTTTT
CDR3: CASSDRAPNEKLFF

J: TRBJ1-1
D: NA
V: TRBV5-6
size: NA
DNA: TGTGCCAGCAGTCGGACTCCCTACATGAACACTGAAGCTTTCTTT
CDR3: CASSRTPYMNTEAFF

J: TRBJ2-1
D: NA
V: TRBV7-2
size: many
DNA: TGTGCCAGCAGCTCGGACTGGAACAATGAGCAGTTCTTC
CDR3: CASSSDWNNEQFF

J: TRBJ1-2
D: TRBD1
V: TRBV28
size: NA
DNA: TGTGCCAGCAGCCTGAGACAGGGAAACTATGGCTACACCTTC
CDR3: CASSLRQGNYGYTF

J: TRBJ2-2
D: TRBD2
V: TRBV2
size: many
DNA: TGTGCCAGCAGGACTAGCGGGACGAACACCGGGGAGCTGTTTTTT
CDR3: CASRTSGTNTGELFF

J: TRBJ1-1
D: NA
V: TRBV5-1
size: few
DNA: TGCGCCAGCAGCTTGGACAGGGACTACACTGAAGCTTTCTTT
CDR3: CASSLDRDYTEAFF

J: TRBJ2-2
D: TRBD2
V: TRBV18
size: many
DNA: TGTGCCAGCTCACCCCTAGCGGGAAACACCGGGGAGCTGTTTTTT
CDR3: CASSPLAGNTGELFF

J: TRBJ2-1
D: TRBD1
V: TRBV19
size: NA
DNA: TGTGCCAGTAGTATGACAGGGACCTACAATGAGCAGTTCTTC
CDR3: CASSMTGTYNEQFF

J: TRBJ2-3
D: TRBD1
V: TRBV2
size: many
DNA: TGTGCCAGCAGTGTTTGGCAGGGGGAGCGTACAGATACGCAGTATTTT
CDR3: CASSVWQGERTDTQYF

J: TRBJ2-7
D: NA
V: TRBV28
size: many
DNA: TGTGCCAGCGCCGGGACGTTAAGCTCCTACGAGCAGTACTTC
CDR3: CASAGTLSSYEQYF

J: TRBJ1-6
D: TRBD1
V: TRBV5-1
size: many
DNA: TGCGCCAGCAGCCCGGGACAGCTTAAGGATAGGGGTTCACCCCTCCACTTT
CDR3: CASSPGQLKDRGSPLHF

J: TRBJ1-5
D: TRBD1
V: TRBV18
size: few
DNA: TGTGCCAGCTCACCCTCACAGGGGGCAAGCAATCAGCCCCAGCATTTT
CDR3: CASSPSQGASNQPQHF

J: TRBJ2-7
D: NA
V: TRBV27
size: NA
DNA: NA
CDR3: CASSSSQWTAYEQYF

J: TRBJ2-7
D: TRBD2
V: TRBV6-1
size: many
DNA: TGTGCCAGCAGTTACGGCGGGAGTGGGGTTTTTTACGAGCAGTACTTC
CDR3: CASSYGGSGVFYEQYF

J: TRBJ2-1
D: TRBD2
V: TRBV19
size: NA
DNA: TGTGCCAGTAGTAAGTCTAGCGGGTACAATGAGCAGTTCTTC
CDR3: CASSKSSGYNEQFF

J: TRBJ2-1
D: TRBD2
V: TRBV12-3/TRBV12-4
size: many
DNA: TGTGCCAGCAGTTTAGCTTGGACTAGCGGGAGGTTCGATGAGCAGTTCTTC
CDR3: CASSLAWTSGRFDEQFF

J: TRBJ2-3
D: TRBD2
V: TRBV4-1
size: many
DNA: TGCGCCAGCAGCCAACTAGCGGGAGCCCAAGATACGCAGTATTTT
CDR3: CASSQLAGAQDTQYF

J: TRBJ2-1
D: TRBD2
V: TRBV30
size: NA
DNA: TGTGCCTGGAGTGGACTAGCGGGAGGGGGGCAGTTCTTC
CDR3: CAWSGLAGGGQFF

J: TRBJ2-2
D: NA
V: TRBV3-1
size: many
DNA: TGTGCCAGCAGCCAAGTGCCGGGAAGCACCGGGGAGCTGTTTTTT
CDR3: CASSQVPGSTGELFF

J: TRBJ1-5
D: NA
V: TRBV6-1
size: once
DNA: TGTGCCAGCACCGGCAGATATAGCAATCAGCCCCAGCATTTT
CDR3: CASTGRYSNQPQHF

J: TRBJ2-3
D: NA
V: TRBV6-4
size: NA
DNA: TGTGCCAGCAGTAAGGACCACACAGATACGCAGTATTTT
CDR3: CASSKDHTDTQYF

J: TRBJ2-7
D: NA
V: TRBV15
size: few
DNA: TGTGCCACCAGCCCTTCGGGGACCACCTACGAGCAGTACTTC
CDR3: CATSPSGTTYEQYF

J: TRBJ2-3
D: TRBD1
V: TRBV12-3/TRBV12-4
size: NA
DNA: TGTGCCAGCAGATCACAGGGGTTTCTAAGACCCACCGTGTATGCGCAGTATTTT
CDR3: CASRSQGFLRPTVYAQYF

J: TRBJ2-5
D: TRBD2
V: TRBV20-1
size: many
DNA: TGCAGTGCTCTTCCGGGAGGGCCGAGGGAGACCCAGTACTTC
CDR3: CSALPGGPRETQYF

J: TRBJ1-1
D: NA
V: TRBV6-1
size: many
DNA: TGTGCCAGCATTGACGGGGCCGGTGAAGCTTTCTTT
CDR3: CASIDGAGEAFF

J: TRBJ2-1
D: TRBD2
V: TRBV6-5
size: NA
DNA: TGTGCCAGCAGTTACGAGCCAGCGGGGGCCTACAATGAGCAGTTCTTC
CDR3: CASSYEPAGAYNEQFF

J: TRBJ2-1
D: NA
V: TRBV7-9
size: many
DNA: TGTGCCAGCAGCTCGACTCCCGGGAGAATCTCGGATGAGCAGTTCTTC
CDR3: CASSSTPGRISDEQFF

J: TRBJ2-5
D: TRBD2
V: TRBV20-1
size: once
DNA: TGCAGTGCCGCGCCGGGACTAGCAAGGGAGACCCAGTACTTC
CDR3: CSAAPGLARETQYF

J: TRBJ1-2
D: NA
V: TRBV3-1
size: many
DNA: TGTGCCAGCAGCCAAGACTTGTGGGGGAATGGCTACACCTTC
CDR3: CASSQDLWGNGYTF

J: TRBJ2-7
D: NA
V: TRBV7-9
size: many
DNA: TGTGCCAGCAGCTTTGGAGACAGGACCTACGAGCAGTACTTC
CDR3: CASSFGDRTYEQYF

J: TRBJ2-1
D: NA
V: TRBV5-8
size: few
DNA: TGTGCCAGCAGCTTGGTGGGGGGTAGGGCCAATGAGCAGTTCTTC
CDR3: CASSLVGGRANEQFF

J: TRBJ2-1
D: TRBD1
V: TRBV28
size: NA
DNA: TGTGCCAGCAGTTTTCCCAGGACAGGGTGGAATGAGCAGTTCTTC
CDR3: CASSFPRTGWNEQFF

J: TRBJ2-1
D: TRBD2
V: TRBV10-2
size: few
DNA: TGCGCCAGCATTGGGACTAGCGGGAGAGTATCCTACAATGAGCAGTTCTTC
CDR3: CASIGTSGRVSYNEQFF

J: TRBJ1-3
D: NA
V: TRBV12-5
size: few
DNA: TGTGCTAGTGGTGGAGGGGAAGGAGGCGGAAACACCATATATTTT
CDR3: CASGGGEGGGNTIYF

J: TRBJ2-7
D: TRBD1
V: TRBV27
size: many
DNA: TGTGCCAGCAGTCCCGGAGACAGGGTCCACGAGCAGTACTTC
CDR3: CASSPGDRVHEQYF

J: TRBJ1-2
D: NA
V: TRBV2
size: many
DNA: TGTGCCAGCAGTGAAAAGGGGAACTATGGCTACACCTTC
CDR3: CASSEKGNYGYTF

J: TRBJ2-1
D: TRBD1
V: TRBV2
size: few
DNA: TGTGCCAGCAGTGAAGAATGGACAGGGGCTGAGCAGTTCTTC
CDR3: CASSEEWTGAEQFF

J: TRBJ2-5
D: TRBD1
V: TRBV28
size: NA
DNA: TGTGCCAGCAGTCCGAGTGCGGACAGGGGGGAGACCCAGTACTTC
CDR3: CASSPSADRGETQYF

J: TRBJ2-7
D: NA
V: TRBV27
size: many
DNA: TGTGCCAGCAGTTTATCTACGGGGTACGAGCAGTACTTC
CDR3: CASSLSTGYEQYF

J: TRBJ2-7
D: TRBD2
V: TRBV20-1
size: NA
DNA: TGCAGTGCTATGGGACTACTCAACCCGGGCTACGAGCAGTACTTC
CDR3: CSAMGLLNPGYEQYF

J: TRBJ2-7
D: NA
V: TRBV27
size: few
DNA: TGTGCCAGCAGTTCCCTGGACAGCACCTACGAGCAGTACTTC
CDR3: CASSSLDSTYEQYF

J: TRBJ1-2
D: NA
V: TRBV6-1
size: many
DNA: TGTGCCAGCAGTGAGGGACCTGGTGGCTACACCTTC
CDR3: CASSEGPGGYTF